The next 15 T cell receptor beta chains were all read from a single sample in a study of molecular identifiers for immune sequencing clone quantification. MiXCR, run by TCRdb on the PCR reads, gives a single entry per CDR3 protein. Of about 320,000 distinct CDR3 sequences detected, roughly a quarter appear once; the ten largest clones hold about 0.73%. Material for sequencing was naive CD8+ T cells from blood, with Jurkat cell RNA spiked in. Specified subset: FACS-sorted CD8+CD4-CCR7+CD45RA+ naive T cells. The receptors were sampled from a human donor in good health. Some libraries in this study had Jurkat cell RNA spiked in.

The chain links TRBV7-9 to TRBJ2-3, with TRBD2 matching 8 bases. CDR3 length: 15 residues. J lost 4 bases, V lost 3 bases, and 6 bases had no gene match. Germline CDR1 reads SEHNR; CDR2 reads FQNEAQ (reference sequence). This CDR3 reads CASSLRAGVADTQYF. The CDR3 nucleotides read TGTGCCAGCAGCTTGCGAGCGGGAGTAGCAGATACGCAGTATTTT. Combining the CDR3 with reference TRBV7-9 and TRBJ2-3 gives the whole variable domain DTGVSQNPRHKITKRGQNVTFRCDPISEHNRLYWYRQTLGQGPEFLTYFQNEAQLEKSRLLSDRFSAERPKGSFSTLEIQRTEQGDSAMYLCASSLRAGVADTQYFGPGTRLTVL.

In its sample, this clonotype was seen once. Its ends do not fully match the called genes, so a read error is possible. The chain joins TRBV4-1 to TRBJ1-2; 12 positions match TRBD1. Germline V lookup: CDR1 MGHRA, CDR2 YSYEKL. The CDR3 spans 14 residues. The CDR3 DNA sequence: TGCTCCAGCAGTCGGGACAGGGGGCTTTCCGACTACACCTTC. This translates into CSSSRDRGLSDYTF.

Ten or more counts support this clonotype. The rearrangement links TRBV29-1 to TRBJ2-5, with D possibly matching TRBD1 (6 bases). This CDR3 is 15 amino acids long. V dropped 7 bases and J dropped 4 bases, with 22 bases sitting between them. From germline, CDR1 is SQVTM and CDR2 ANQGSEA. CDR3 bases: TGCAGCGCAGAAACAGGGATGGGGCTTCCAGAGACCCAGTACTTC. It encodes CSAETGMGLPETQYF.

In its sample, this clonotype was seen many times. The rearrangement uses TRBV7-2 and TRBJ2-3; 14 nucleotides match TRBD2. The V and J ends lost 3 bases and 4 bases, in that order; junction bases with no gene match: 6. Germline V gives CDR1 SGHTA, CDR2 FQGNSA. This CDR3 has 17 residues. The CDR3 DNA sequence: TGTGCCAGCAGCTTGGGACTAGCGGGAGTAAGTGCAGATACGCAGTATTTT. Translated: CASSLGLAGVSADTQYF.

A few counts support this clonotype. CDR3 sequence (DNA): TGTGCCAGCAGTCACCCTCCCCCAGATACGCAGTATTTT. Translated: CASSHPPPDTQYF. The V call is TRBV2, the J call TRBJ2-3; the D is unclear. Germline-derived CDR1 and CDR2 are SNHLY and FYNNEI. The V gene lost 5 bases and the J gene lost 4 bases, with 10 bases spanning the gap. The CDR3 has 13 amino acids. The whole variable domain, remainder taken from reference TRBV2 and TRBJ2-3, is EPEVTQTPSHQVTQMGQEVILRCVPISNHLYFYWYRQILGQKVEFLVSFYNNEISEKSEIFDDQFSVERPDGSNFTLKIRSTKLEDSAMYFCASSHPPPDTQYFGPGTRLTVL.

Many counts were recorded for this clonotype. The genes are TRBV19 and TRBJ2-3; a possible D gene is TRBD2 (6 bases). Trimming took off 3 bases at V and 0 bases at J, with 13 bases between the two ends. Germline loops: CDR1 LNHDA, CDR2 SQIVND (reference sequence). This CDR3 is 16 amino acids long. The CDR3 spells CASSISDGGSTDTQYF. The CDR3 DNA reads as TGTGCCAGTAGTATTTCAGACGGAGGGAGCACAGATACGCAGTATTTT.

In the case of this clonotype: A read error is likely, as this CDR3 ends without the conserved phenylalanine or tryptophan. The V call is TRBV4-3, the J call TRBJ2-5; D is perhaps TRBD1 (6 bases). Germline CDR1 is LGHNA and CDR2 is YSLEER. V was trimmed by 0 bases and J by 5 bases, leaving 13 bases between them. The CDR3 loop spans 15 amino acids. CDR3 sequence reads: CASSQEARGAETQYL. DNA of the CDR3: TGCGCCAGCAGCCAAGAGGCCAGGGGTGCTGAGACCCAGTACCTC.

This clonotype was counted between two and nine times. The CDR3 end shows no conserved phenylalanine or tryptophan, and so a read error is likely. The chain couples TRBV4-3 to TRBJ2-7; 10 bases are a match to TRBD2. Unmatched junction bases numbered 6, after V lost 3 bases and J lost 7 bases. Germline V gene sequence: CDR1 LGHNA, CDR2 YSLEER. The CDR3 covers 14 residues. The CDR3 sequence: CASSQVAGGLEQYL. For the CDR3, the DNA is TGCGCCAGCAGCCAGGTAGCGGGGGGTCTTGAGCAGTACCTC.

The V gene is TRBV13, the J gene TRBJ2-3; D assignment may be TRBD1 or TRBD2 (5 bases each). CDR3 size: 15 residues. V was clipped by 4 bases and J by 5 bases, with 16 bases between them. Germline values: CDR1 PRHDT, CDR2 FYEKMQ (reference sequence). CDR3 nucleotides: TGTGCCAGCAGCTCGGTCCGGGTGGGGGAAGATACGCAGTATTTT. It codes for CASSSVRVGEDTQYF.

V and J are TRBV6-2 or TRBV6-3 and TRBJ2-7, with D unresolved. The CDR3 runs to 11 residues. V lost 6 bases, J lost 5 bases, and 8 bases lay in between. Germline loops: CDR1 MNHEY, CDR2 SVGEGT. This CDR3 is CASSRTNEQYF. CDR3 sequence (DNA): TGTGCCAGCAGCCGGACCAACGAGCAGTACTTC.

The chain combines TRBV6-2 or TRBV6-3 with TRBJ1-2, with no clear D. Germline V CDR1 and CDR2: MNHEY, SVGEGT. V lost 5 bases, J lost 4 bases, and 29 bases lay in between. CDR3 length: 19 amino acids. CDR3: CASSRPSTVARSVIYGYTF. Written as DNA, the CDR3 is TGTGCCAGCAGTCGCCCCTCGACGGTAGCGAGGAGCGTAATCTATGGCTACACCTTC.

This clonotype was picked up many times. The chain combines TRBV27 with TRBJ1-5; D gene uncertain. Germline V gives CDR1 MNHEY, CDR2 SMNVEV (reference sequence). The germline V and J ends were trimmed by 2 bases and 7 bases, with 9 bases remaining between them. This CDR3 is built from 13 residues. As DNA, the CDR3 is TGTGCCAGCAGTTTAGCAATAGGGCAGCCCCAGCATTTT. Protein: CASSLAIGQPQHF.

Only a few counts were recorded for this clonotype. The chain employs TRBV7-8 and TRBJ1-1; no clear D gene. The CDR3 sequence is 13 residues long. Germline CDR1 is SGHVS and CDR2 is FQNEAQ. Trimming removed 5 bases at V and 8 bases at J, with 15 bases between. The CDR3: CASSHPLGGEAFF. The CDR3 DNA is TGTGCCAGCAGCCACCCCCTCGGAGGGGAAGCTTTCTTT.

V and J are TRBV20-1 and TRBJ2-1; D unclear. V was trimmed by 2 bases and J by 2 bases, leaving 7 bases between them. The CDR3 length is 13 residues. Germline V CDR1 and CDR2: DFQATT, SNEGSKA (reference sequence). The CDR3 sequence is CSARQVTYNEQFF. DNA of the CDR3: TGCAGTGCTAGACAGGTGACCTACAATGAGCAGTTCTTC.

A few counts support this clonotype. This chain joins TRBV4-3 and TRBJ2-1; 7 bases map to TRBD2. Trimming removed 0 bases from V and 4 bases from J; junction bases left unmatched: 9. Per germline, CDR1 LGHNA and CDR2 YSLEER. This CDR3 contains 17 residues. CDR3 in amino acids: CASSQEGPAGSYNEQFF. CDR3 in DNA: TGCGCCAGCAGCCAAGAAGGGCCAGCGGGAAGTTACAATGAGCAGTTCTTC.